This TCR beta chain was observed in a study of cytomegalovirus exposure and HLA in healthy donors. PCR primers comprised 60 Vbeta and 13 Jbeta primers. The method was immunoSEQ multiplex PCR; TCRdb's version includes in-frame clones alone and lacks a portion of them. Of roughly 100,000 clones in the sample, more than 75% are singletons; the top ten hold about a tenth. The V end lost 3 bases, the J end lost 4 bases, and 16 bases lay between the germline ends. The CDR3 loop spans 16 amino acids. From germline, CDR1 is MDHEN and CDR2 SYDVKM. The receptor's source is a woman between 18 and 29 years old in good health and CMV-seropositive. The genes are TRBV28 and TRBJ1-5; possible D gene TRBD1, 5 bases. The sequenced material came from PBMCs. CDR3 amino acids: CASSFGDGRGNQPQHF. DNA of the CDR3: TGTGCCAGCAGTTTTGGGGATGGGCGGGGGAATCAGCCCCAGCATTTT.